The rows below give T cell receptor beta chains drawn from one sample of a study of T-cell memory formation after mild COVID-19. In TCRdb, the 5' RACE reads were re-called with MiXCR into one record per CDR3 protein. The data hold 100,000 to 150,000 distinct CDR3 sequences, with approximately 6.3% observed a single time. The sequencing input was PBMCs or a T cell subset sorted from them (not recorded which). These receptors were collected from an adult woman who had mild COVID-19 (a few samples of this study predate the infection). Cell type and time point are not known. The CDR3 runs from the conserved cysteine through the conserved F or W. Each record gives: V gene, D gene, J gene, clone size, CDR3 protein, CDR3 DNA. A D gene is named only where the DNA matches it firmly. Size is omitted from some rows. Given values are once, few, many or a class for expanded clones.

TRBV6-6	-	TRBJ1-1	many	CASTPSSNTEAFF	TGTGCCAGCACCCCCAGTTCGAACACTGAAGCTTTCTTT
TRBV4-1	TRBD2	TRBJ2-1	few	CASSRLTSGGINEQFF	TGCGCCAGCAGCCGATTGACTAGCGGGGGAATAAATGAGCAGTTCTTC
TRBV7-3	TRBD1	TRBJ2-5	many	CASSLALTGRETQYF	TGTGCCAGCAGCCTCGCCCTGACAGGGCGAGAGACCCAGTACTTC
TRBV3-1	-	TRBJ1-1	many	CASSQGTRREAFF	TGTGCCAGCAGCCAAGGGACGAGGAGGGAAGCTTTCTTT
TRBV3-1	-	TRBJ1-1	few	CASSQPGPNTEAFF	TGTGCCAGCAGCCAACCCGGACCGAACACTGAAGCTTTCTTT
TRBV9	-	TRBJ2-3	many	CASSATRYSTDTQYF	TGTGCCAGCAGCGCTACACGGTATAGCACAGATACGCAGTATTTT
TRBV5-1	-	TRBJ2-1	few	CASSLAERASVKNNEQFF	TGCGCCAGCAGCTTGGCCGAGAGGGCTAGCGTAAAGAACAATGAGCAGTTCTTC
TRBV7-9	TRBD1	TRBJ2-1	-	CASSFLGQGFLFF	TGTGCCAGCAGCTTCCTGGGACAGGGTTTTTTGTTCTTC
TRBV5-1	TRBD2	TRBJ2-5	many	CASSPGLAGGGGETQYF	TGCGCCAGCAGCCCGGGGCTAGCCGGCGGGGGAGGAGAGACCCAGTACTTC
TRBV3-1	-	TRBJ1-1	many	CASSSPTTMGTEAFF	TGTGCCAGCAGCTCACCCACTACGATGGGCACTGAAGCTTTCTTT
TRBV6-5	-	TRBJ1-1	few	CASGEGGPMTTEAFF	TGTGCCAGCGGCGAAGGGGGACCGATGACCACTGAAGCTTTCTTT
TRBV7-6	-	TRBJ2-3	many	CASSLGPVADTQYF	TGTGCCAGCAGCTTGGGGCCCGTAGCAGATACGCAGTATTTT
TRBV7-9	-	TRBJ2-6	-	CASSLADRDTGANVLTF	TGTGCCAGCAGCTTAGCGGACAGAGATACTGGGGCCAACGTCCTGACTTTC
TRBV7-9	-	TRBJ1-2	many	CASSEQGALNYGYTF	TGTGCCAGCAGCGAACAGGGTGCCCTTAACTATGGCTACACCTTC
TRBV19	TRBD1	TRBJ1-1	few	CASTNMPGQGRAFF	TGTGCCAGTACTAACATGCCGGGACAGGGTAGGGCTTTTTTT
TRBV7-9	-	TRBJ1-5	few	CASSFGTNQPQHF	TGTGCCAGCAGTTTCGGGACAAATCAGCCCCAGCATTTT